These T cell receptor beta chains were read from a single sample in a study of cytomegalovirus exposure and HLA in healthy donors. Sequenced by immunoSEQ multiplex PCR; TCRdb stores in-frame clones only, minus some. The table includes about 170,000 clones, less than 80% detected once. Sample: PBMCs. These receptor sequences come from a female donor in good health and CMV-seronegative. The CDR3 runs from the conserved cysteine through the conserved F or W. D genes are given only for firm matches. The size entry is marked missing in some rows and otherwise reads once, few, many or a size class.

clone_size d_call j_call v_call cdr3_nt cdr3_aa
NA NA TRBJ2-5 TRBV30 TGTGCCTGGAGTGTCCGAGAGACCCAGTACTTC CAWSVRETQYF
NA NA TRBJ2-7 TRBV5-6 TGTGCCAGCAGCTTTACAGGGTCGATCGGCTACGAGCAGTACTTC CASSFTGSIGYEQYF
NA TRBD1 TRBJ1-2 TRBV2 TGTGCCAGCAAAGAGACAGGGGGCGACTATGGCTACACCTTC CASKETGGDYGYTF
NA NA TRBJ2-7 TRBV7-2 TGTGCCAGCAGCTTAGGCGCGGGTCCCTACGAGCAGTACTTC CASSLGAGPYEQYF
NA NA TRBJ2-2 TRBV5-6 TGTGCCAGCAGCTTGGCTACGCCGAGGGCCGGGGAGCTGTTTTTT CASSLATPRAGELFF
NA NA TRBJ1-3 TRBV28 TGTGCCAGCACTCTCGGCGAGGTATCTGGAAACACCATATATTTT CASTLGEVSGNTIYF
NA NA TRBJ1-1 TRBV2 TGTGCCAGCCGGGGACATCTTCGCACTGAAGCTTTCTTT CASRGHLRTEAFF
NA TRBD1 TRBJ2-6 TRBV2 TGTGCCAGCATGGGCAGGGGGAAATCTGGGGCCAACGTCCTGACTTTC CASMGRGKSGANVLTF
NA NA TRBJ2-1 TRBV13 TGTGCCAGCAGGCTGGGGCCCAGGACCGAGCTTCATGAGCAGTTCTTC CASRLGPRTELHEQFF
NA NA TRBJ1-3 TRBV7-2 TGTGCCAGCAGCTTAGCATCAGGGGGAAACACCATATATTTT CASSLASGGNTIYF
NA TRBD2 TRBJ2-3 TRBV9 TGTGCGAGCGGGAGAGGTTTAGGCGATACGCAGTATTTT CASGRGLGDTQYF
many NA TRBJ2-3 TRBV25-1 TGTGCCAGCAGTTATTCTGAGCGAGCCGGCACAGATACGCAGTATTTT CASSYSERAGTDTQYF